The TCR beta chain described here comes from a study of CD8 T cells in Susac syndrome (dated by TCRdb to the late 2010s). The study in broad terms: Whether CD8+ T cell activation and differentiation in Susac syndrome was antigen driven was tested using repertoire sequencing. The clonality of the CD8+ T cell repertoire was compared across over 10 healthy donors, some 14 Susac syndrome patients and 15 multiple sclerosis patients. Overall study outcomes, separate from this receptor: The number of individuals in the TCR sequencing and HLA analysis was recognized as being relatively small.

V drops 5 bases and J drops 1 base, leaving 8 bases in between. CDR1 SQVTM and CDR2 ANQGSEA are derived from the germline V gene. Counted from cysteine to phenylalanine, this CDR3 has 12 amino acids. The entry retains the CDR3 DNA only, 36 bases that are in frame from base 1. High-throughput TCR beta sequencing profiled peripheral blood CD8+ and CD4+ T cells from healthy donors, Susac syndrome patients and multiple sclerosis patients. Treatment-naive patients with stable or active relapsing-remitting disease fulfilling revised McDonald criteria were used as multiple sclerosis controls. Bulk CD8+ and CD4+ T cells were purified by magnetic negative isolation, whereas CD8+ TEMRA cells were enriched by FACS. Blood was drawn into EDTA tubes, processed within 24 hours, and PBMCs were isolated by density gradient centrifugation. PBMCs intended for TCR sequencing were cryopreserved in liquid nitrogen and were subsequently thawed in a 37 degrees C water bath. Purity of sorted or isolated CD4+, CD8+ and CD8+ TEMRA cells was at least 90%.

RNA was extracted with the RNeasy kit and 0.5 to 1 ug was reverse transcribed using random hexamers. TCR beta CDR3 regions were amplified with the immunoSEQ multiplex PCR assay covering 54 Vbeta and 13 Jbeta segments. PCR amplification bias was corrected using a synthetic template baseline for primer optimization and computational correction. The paper's processing steps were these. Reads were annotated to V, D and J genes according to IMGT and were analyzed with immunoSEQ Analyzer, with only productive sequences retained. To calculate clonality, Shannon entropy was normalized by log2 of the number of productive unique sequences and then subtracted from one. For each patient and control, public and private clones were evaluated within the 100 most prevalent clones. Clones were defined as Susac-specific if absent from the healthy and MS cohorts, from 1052 published viral clones and from other ImmuneACCESS disease sequences. The raw public data were reprocessed by TCRdb itself: fastp quality trimming at Q25, MiXCR clonotype calling, in-frame beta chains only. Rows merge per CDR3 protein into single entries with the most common DNA and genes. These V and J calls derive from TCRdb rather than the authors' analysis. This sample lists approximately 130,000 distinct CDR3 sequences; about 90% were detected once. Of the sample, roughly 0.25% falls within the top ten clones.

Of note for this clonotype: Its recognized antigen is unknown. Nothing much larger sits one base from this clone, and base qualities are not available.

This receptor was identified in a human donor with multiple sclerosis. Sequenced: CD8+ T cells from PBMCs. The chain is assembled from TRBV29-1 and TRBJ1-2, with the D gene not clear enough to name. Here is the DNA: TGCAGCGTTACAGCAGATAACTATGGCTACACCTTC. This sequence encodes CSVTADNYGYTF.